The present entry profiles one T cell receptor beta chain with its context. This clone was detected a few times. The antigen it binds to is not known. One base away there is no much larger clone; base qualities are not given. The same CDR3 can be traced to other DNA sequences in this sample. The entry originates in a study of neoadjuvant anti-PD-1 for oral cavity cancer (dated by TCRdb to the early 2020s). In terms of the full investigation: Patients mostly received three to four biweekly doses of nivolumab at 3 mg/kg before curative-intent surgical resection. There were about a dozen patients in the parent correlative cohort, and the response rate was around 35%. Patients without progression received a fourth nivolumab dose around day 43 and underwent definitive surgical resection on days 50-56. Responders were defined as patients with complete response, partial response or stable disease by RECIST 1.1; non-responders were defined as patients with progression.

The sample's time point, from its label and the paper: before neoadjuvant nivolumab. The patients had newly diagnosed stage II-IVA oral cavity squamous cell carcinoma and had not received any prior systemic or radiation treatment. Everyone in the cohort had locally advanced, HPV-negative oral cavity squamous cell carcinoma. Peripheral blood mononuclear cells were analyzed directly, without maintenance or expansion in culture. Samples were obtained from a longitudinal correlative study of a single-arm phase II trial of neoadjuvant nivolumab in oral cavity squamous cell carcinoma. Genomic DNA-based TCRbeta sequencing was performed on subject-matched pre- and post-treatment PBMCs and tumors from three responders and three non-responders. Peripheral blood mononuclear cells were drawn once before nivolumab treatment and a second time after treatment, when surgery took place. The Maxwell RSC DNA from Cells kit was used to isolate genomic DNA from PBMCs.

Findings and caveats that apply to the study as a whole: After neoadjuvant nivolumab, non-responders showed significantly higher T cell clonality (Gini index) in PBMCs than responders did. Higher pretreatment blood TCRbeta clonality and lower post-treatment tumor TCRbeta clonality were correlated with higher pretreatment blood Treg/Th17 ratios. TCR analyses included only three patients per response group, and the authors called for larger cohorts for validation.

For deep sequencing, each PBMC sample was run in six replicates, with libraries mostly built from about 510 ng of input genomic DNA. The immunoSEQ hsTCRbeta kit was used to prepare TCRbeta libraries, following the manufacturer's instructions. The completed libraries were mixed into a single pool at 3 nM, then sequenced with an Illumina NovaSeq 6000 S4 flow cell. On the authors' methods: The immunoSEQ Analyzer handled quality control and preprocessing of the raw data. The analysis was restricted to productive rearrangements, with each unique CDR3 amino acid sequence defining a clonotype. Repertoire clonality was estimated as the Gini-Simpson index, which was calculated using the R package tcR. Gini indices were compared with Student's t test, and associations with tumor size change were assessed by Pearson correlation. In TCRdb, the immuneACCESS table is reduced to in-frame sequences with V and J assigned. These tables do not hold every clone; where another copy was compared, an unresolved V gene accounts for under half, and the others remain unexplained. V and J calls and clone size are those listed in that table; D and trimming were worked out from the DNA. The sample table contains about 62,000 clones; only one count was recorded for roughly three quarters of them. Just over 2.5% of the sample belongs to the ten largest clones.

Taken from cysteine to phenylalanine, the CDR3 has 14 residues. Only CDR3 DNA remains: 42 bases, in frame from the first base. The germline V gene encodes CDR1 SNHLY and CDR2 FYNNEI. V is clipped by 3 bases and J by 0 bases, and the sequence between their germline boundaries is 9 bases long. The rearranged segments are TRBV2 and TRBJ2-7; TRBD1 is perhaps the D gene, given 6 matching bases. The specimen was PBMCs, collected before nivolumab (anti-PD-1) treatment. The receptor's source is a person between 40 and 85 years old with oral cavity squamous cell carcinoma. The DNA reads as follows: TGTGCCAGCAGTGAGCAGGGGAGCTCCTACGAGCAGTACTTC. Its product reads: CASSEQGSSYEQYF.